This T cell receptor beta chain originates from a study of blood T cell repertoires in COVID-19. The overall study: Researchers got acute and convalescent COVID-19 samples from the United States, Italy and Spain. Sources were T cells, B-cell-depleted T cells, or PBMCs; the material itself was cDNA or gDNA.

Per the original data handling: Estimation of nucleated cell counts was performed using reference gene primer amplification. TCRdb keeps only in-frame clones here, not all; method: immunoSEQ multiplex PCR. V, J and clone size reflect that table, while D and trimming were determined from the DNA. Among 50,000 to 65,000 clones listed, around nine tenths were seen once. The CDR3 has 16 amino acids. CDR1 and CDR2 from the germline V gene are LGHNA and YSLEER. Trimming removed 0 bases from V and 4 bases from J; junction bases left unmatched: 5. This TCR derives from a man in his sixties with acute or convalescent COVID-19. The V and J genes are TRBV4-3 and TRBJ1-4, with 7 bases identical to TRBD1. Sequencing was carried out using peripheral blood. CDR3 in amino acids: CASSQDGGTVNEKLFF. The CDR3, as DNA: TGCGCCAGCAGCCAAGATGGGGGGACAGTTAATGAAAAACTGTTTTTT.